Listed here are 7 T cell receptor beta chains from one sample, sequenced in a study of blood T cell repertoires in COVID-19 (dated by TCRdb to about 2020). Libraries were prepared through the immunoSEQ multiplex PCR assay. TCRdb took this table from immuneACCESS and kept in-frame rearrangements with V and J called. Such tables lack part of the clones; where checked against another copy, unresolved V genes explain under half of the gap, and the rest is unexplained. Counted in this sample were under 100,000 clones; over 60% of them appeared once. The top ten clones comprise 15% to 20% of the sample. Sample: peripheral blood. The receptors originated from a woman of 80 years or more with active or convalescent COVID-19.

This chain's CDR3 is CASSLVIVNTEAFF. In DNA, the CDR3 is TGTGCCAGCAGCTTAGTTATTGTGAACACTGAAGCTTTCTTT. V and J are TRBV7-2 and TRBJ1-1; D gene ambiguous. V gave up 1 base and J gave up 0 bases, with 6 bases separating them. CDR1 and CDR2 from the germline V gene are SGHTA and FQGNSA. This CDR3 has 14 residues.

The chain uses TRBV24-1 and TRBJ2-1, with 8 positions matching TRBD1. The germline CDR1 and CDR2 sequences are KGHDR and SFDVKD. With V trimmed by 4 bases and J by 10 bases, 8 bases remained unmatched. The CDR3 totals 14 residues. The CDR3 DNA sequence: TGTGCCACCAGTGACCGGGGAGACAGGGGAGAGCAGTTCTTC. This translates into CATSDRGDRGEQFF.

This clone was seen a few times. The chain couples TRBV19 to TRBJ1-5; D remains unclear. The CDR3 totals 17 residues. Germline loops: CDR1 LNHDA, CDR2 SQIVND (reference sequence). V was shortened by 3 bases and J by 0 bases, with 15 bases between the two germline ends. CDR3 in DNA: TGTGCCAGTAGTATTAATCCCCCGGGATATAGCAATCAGCCCCAGCATTTT. It codes for CASSINPPGYSNQPQHF. Full variable domain (missing parts from reference TRBV19 and TRBJ1-5): DGGITQSPKYLFRKEGQNVTLSCEQNLNHDAMYWYRQDPGQGLRLIYYSQIVNDFQKGDIAEGYSVSREKKESFPLTVTSAQKNPTAFYLCASSINPPGYSNQPQHFGDGTRLSIL.

The V call is TRBV19, the J call TRBJ1-2, with 8 bases fitting TRBD1. Germline V gene sequence: CDR1 LNHDA, CDR2 SQIVND (reference sequence). CDR3 size: 15 residues. J gave up 6 bases and V 2 bases, and 8 bases lay outside the gene matches. This chain's CDR3 is CASSIMTGDHNGYTF. DNA of the CDR3: TGTGCCAGTAGTATAATGACAGGGGATCACAATGGCTACACCTTC.

A single count supports this clone. The chain combines TRBV6-2 or TRBV6-3 with TRBJ1-5; 7 bases line up with TRBD1. V shed 4 bases and J 3 bases; nucleotides not matched to a gene: 3. The CDR3 contains 14 residues. Per germline, CDR1 MNHEY and CDR2 SVGEGT. The CDR3 sequence is CASSWDRNNQPQHF. The CDR3 DNA sequence: TGTGCCAGCAGTTGGGACAGAAACAATCAGCCCCAGCATTTT.

The chain uses TRBV7-2 and TRBJ2-2; TRBD1 might be the D (6 bases). The germline CDR1 and CDR2 sequences are SGHTA and FQGNSA. This CDR3 contains 13 residues. Trimming cost V 8 bases and J 1 base, with 8 bases left between them. The CDR3 loop reads CASPGENTGELFF. The CDR3 DNA is TGTGCCAGCCCAGGGGAGAACACCGGGGAGCTGTTTTTT.

This rearrangement joins TRBV7-2 to TRBJ2-1; D is unclear. From germline, CDR1 is SGHTA and CDR2 FQGNSA. The CDR3 is 14 amino acids. Between the trimmed V and J ends, which lost 2 bases and 6 bases, there was a span of 11 bases. The CDR3, as DNA: TGTGCCAGCAGCTTATACGGCGGCCCCAATGAGCAGTTCTTC. Encoded protein: CASSLYGGPNEQFF.